The present TCR beta chain was sequenced within a study of PD-L1 blockade in urothelial cancer. Overall study: Patients commenced intravenous atezolizumab, 1,200 mg every 3 weeks, in 2014. About nine tenths of the roughly 30 patients were men whose urothelial cancer was bladder-origin. At 3 weeks (second dose) and 6 weeks after starting treatment, blood was analyzed. T cells were recovered from blood samples at a median of roughly 150,000.

Ten or more counts support this clone. Libraries were prepared by immunoSEQ multiplex PCR; TCRdb keeps only in-frame clonotypes and omits some of them. In the table there are about 52,000 clones, around 79% of which are singletons. Time point specified: pretreatment peripheral blood. This CDR3 has 15 residues. Trimming shortened V by 10 bases and J by 3 bases, and 20 bases separated the two germline ends. Germline-derived CDR1 and CDR2 are MDHEN and SYDVKM. The sequences come from PBMCs, collected around atezolizumab (anti-PD-L1) treatment. The V gene is TRBV28, the J gene TRBJ2-3; D is ambiguous. The TCR originated in a man aged 65 to 79 with urothelial cancer. The CDR3 reads CATWRVGLRTDTQYF. The CDR3 region has the DNA TGTGCCACCTGGAGAGTCGGGTTACGAACAGATACGCAGTATTTT.